The 13 T cell receptor beta chains listed next were all sequenced from one sample in a study of CD8 T cells in Susac syndrome. Reverse transcription of roughly 0.5 to 1 ug RNA was performed with random hexamers. TCRdb redid the calling of the immunoSEQ multiplex PCR reads with MiXCR, one entry per CDR3 protein. Of about 160,000 distinct CDR3 sequences listed, 94% are singletons. The sequenced material came from CD4+ T cells from PBMCs. The receptors stem from a human donor with multiple sclerosis.

The chain has TRBV3-1 and TRBJ2-1; 7 bases match TRBD2. The CDR3 has 18 residues. CDR1 LGHDT and CDR2 YNNKEL come from the germline V gene (reference sequence). The V gene end was trimmed by 0 bases and the J gene end by 7 bases; junction bases not matched to a gene: 15. CDR3: CASSQDEYSGIFQNEQFF. In nucleotides, the CDR3 is TGTGCCAGCAGCCAAGATGAGTACAGCGGGATCTTTCAGAATGAGCAGTTCTTC.

The rearrangement uses TRBV11-2 and TRBJ2-3; 9 bases are a match to TRBD1. Germline CDR1 SGHAT, CDR2 FQNNGV. The CDR3 runs 16 residues. The junction had 10 bases not matched to a gene; V was cut back by 4 bases and J by 5 bases. CDR3 in amino acids: CASSWAPGQGGDTQYF. As DNA, the CDR3 is TGTGCCAGCAGCTGGGCACCGGGACAGGGAGGAGATACGCAGTATTTT.

This CDR3 reads CSVNRGRTDTQYF. The DNA of the CDR3 is TGCAGCGTTAACAGGGGGCGCACAGATACGCAGTATTTT. V gene TRBV29-1 combines with J gene TRBJ2-3; TRBD1 matches 9 bases. The CDR3 is made up of 13 amino acids. V was pared by 5 bases and J by 1 base, with 1 base of the junction left unmatched. CDR1 and CDR2 (germline): SQVTM, ANQGSEA.

V usage is TRBV6-6 and J usage is TRBJ2-3, with D possibly TRBD2 on 6 matching bases. Per germline, CDR1 MNHNY and CDR2 SVGAGI (reference sequence). V lost 5 bases, J lost 0 bases, and 12 bases lay in between. The CDR3 has 15 residues. In DNA form, the CDR3 reads TGTGCCAGCAGTCAAATAGCGGTTAGCACAGATACGCAGTATTTT. Protein sequence: CASSQIAVSTDTQYF.

The chain links TRBV7-2 to TRBJ2-7, with TRBD2 matching 8 bases. Germline lookup yields CDR1 SGHTA and CDR2 FQGNSA. V gave up 6 bases and J gave up 6 bases; unmatched junction bases: 7. This CDR3 is built from 13 residues. The CDR3 sequence: CASRSGSSVEQYF. CDR3 in DNA: TGTGCCAGCAGGAGCGGGAGCTCGGTCGAGCAGTACTTC.

V and J are TRBV20-1 and TRBJ1-1; possible D gene TRBD1, 5 bases. V lost 4 bases, J lost 1 base, and 19 bases lay in between. The CDR3 spans 16 residues. Germline V gene data show CDR1 as DFQATT and CDR2 as SNEGSKA (reference sequence). CDR3 in DNA: TGCAGTGCTAAACCCGCAGGGAAGAATAGGAACACTGAAGCTTTCTTT. Its translation: CSAKPAGKNRNTEAFF.

The chain couples TRBV10-3 to TRBJ1-1; D unclear. The CDR3 is 13 residues long. V was clipped by 2 bases and J by 2 bases, with 6 bases between them. Germline V gene sequence: CDR1 ENHRY, CDR2 SYGVKD. Written as DNA, the CDR3 is TGTGCCATCAGTGAGGTGGCTAACACTGAAGCTTTCTTT. Its translation: CAISEVANTEAFF.

The chain employs TRBV3-1 and TRBJ2-1, with D possibly being TRBD2 (5 bases). Trimming cost V 1 base and J 10 bases, with 8 bases left between them. The CDR3 contains 12 residues. Germline-derived CDR1 and CDR2 are LGHDT and YNNKEL (reference sequence). In DNA, the CDR3 is TGTGCCAGCAGCCAAGTGGGGAGAGAGCAGTTCTTC. Translated: CASSQVGREQFF.

The chain employs TRBV5-1 and TRBJ1-3; D call uncertain. Germline loops: CDR1 SGHRS, CDR2 YFSETQ. Trimming pared 0 bases from V and 0 bases from J, leaving 13 bases between. The CDR3 has 17 amino acids. The CDR3 DNA reads as TGCGCCAGCAGCTTGGTTGGCGGATCATTCTCTGGAAACACCATATATTTT. Its protein is CASSLVGGSFSGNTIYF.

The rearrangement uses TRBV9 and TRBJ2-1; TRBD2 might be the D (5 bases). Germline V gene data show CDR1 as SGDLS and CDR2 as YYNGEE. V was shortened by 0 bases and J by 5 bases, with 12 bases between the two germline ends. This CDR3 is built from 15 residues. The CDR3 loop reads CASSVVGSRDNEQFF. In DNA, the CDR3 is TGTGCCAGCAGCGTAGTTGGGAGTAGGGACAATGAGCAGTTCTTC.

The J gene is TRBJ2-7, the V gene TRBV18; tentative D call: TRBD1 (6 bases). Germline CDR1 reads KGHSH; CDR2 reads LQKENI. Trimming took off 2 bases at V and 5 bases at J, with 22 bases between the two ends. The CDR3 extends over 17 amino acids. CDR3 sequence reads: CASSPSTDGTTGNEQYF. DNA of the CDR3: TGTGCCAGCTCACCAAGTACGGACGGAACGACAGGAAACGAGCAGTACTTC.

The rearrangement uses TRBV27 and TRBJ2-3; D gene uncertain. The CDR3 covers 13 residues. V was pared by 5 bases and J by 11 bases, with 17 bases between. Germline values: CDR1 MNHEY, CDR2 SMNVEV (reference sequence). The CDR3 DNA sequence: TGTGCCAGCAGTCCGAGAATGGGTATAGGGCAGTATTTT. It is translated as CASSPRMGIGQYF.

V usage is TRBV10-3 and J usage is TRBJ1-1, with D perhaps matching TRBD1 (5 bases). The length of the CDR3 is 13 residues. Germline values: CDR1 ENHRY, CDR2 SYGVKD. V dropped 11 bases and J dropped 5 bases, with 18 bases sitting between them. The CDR3 spells CAVTTGAGTEAFF. The CDR3 nucleotides are TGTGCCGTCACCACCGGGGCGGGTACTGAAGCTTTCTTT.